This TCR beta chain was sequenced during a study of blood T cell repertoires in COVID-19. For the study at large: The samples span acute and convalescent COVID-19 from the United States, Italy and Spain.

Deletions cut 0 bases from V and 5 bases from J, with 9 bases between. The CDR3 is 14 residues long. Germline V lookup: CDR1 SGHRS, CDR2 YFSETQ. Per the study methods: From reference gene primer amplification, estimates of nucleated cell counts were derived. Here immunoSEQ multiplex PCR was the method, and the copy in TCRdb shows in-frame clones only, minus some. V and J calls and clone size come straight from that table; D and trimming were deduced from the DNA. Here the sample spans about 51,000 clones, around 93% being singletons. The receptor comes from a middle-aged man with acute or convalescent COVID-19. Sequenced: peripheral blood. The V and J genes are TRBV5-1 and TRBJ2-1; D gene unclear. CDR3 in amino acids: CASSLELSDNEQFF. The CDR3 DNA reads TGCGCCAGCAGCTTGGAGCTATCGGACAATGAGCAGTTCTTC. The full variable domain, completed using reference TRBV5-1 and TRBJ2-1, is KAGVTQTPRYLIKTRGQQVTLSCSPISGHRSVSWYQQTPGQGLQFLFEYFSETQRNKGNFPGRFSGRQFSNSRSEMNVSTLELGDSALYLCASSLELSDNEQFFGPGTRLTVL.